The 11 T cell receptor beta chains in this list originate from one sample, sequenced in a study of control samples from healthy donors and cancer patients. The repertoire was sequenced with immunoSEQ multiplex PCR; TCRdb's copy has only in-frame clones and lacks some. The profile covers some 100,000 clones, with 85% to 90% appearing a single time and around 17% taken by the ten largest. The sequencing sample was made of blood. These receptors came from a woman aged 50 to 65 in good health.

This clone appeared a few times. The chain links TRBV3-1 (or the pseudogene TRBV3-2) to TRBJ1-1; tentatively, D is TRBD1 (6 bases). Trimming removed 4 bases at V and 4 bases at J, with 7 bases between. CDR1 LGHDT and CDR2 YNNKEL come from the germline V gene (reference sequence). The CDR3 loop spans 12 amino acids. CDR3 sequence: CASSPRGTEAFF. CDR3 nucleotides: TGTGCCAGCAGCCCCAGGGGCACTGAAGCTTTCTTT.

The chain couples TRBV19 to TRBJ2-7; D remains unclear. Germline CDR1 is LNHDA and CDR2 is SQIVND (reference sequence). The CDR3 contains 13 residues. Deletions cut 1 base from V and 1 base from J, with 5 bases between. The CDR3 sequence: CASSIGQSYEQYV. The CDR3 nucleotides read TGTGCCAGTAGTATAGGCCAGTCCTACGAGCAGTACGTC.

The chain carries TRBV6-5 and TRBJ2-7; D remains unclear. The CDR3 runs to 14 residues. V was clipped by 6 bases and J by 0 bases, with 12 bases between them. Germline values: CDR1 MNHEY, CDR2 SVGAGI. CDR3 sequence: CASSRSTFSYEQYF. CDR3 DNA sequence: TGTGCCAGCAGCCGGAGCACCTTCTCCTACGAGCAGTACTTC.

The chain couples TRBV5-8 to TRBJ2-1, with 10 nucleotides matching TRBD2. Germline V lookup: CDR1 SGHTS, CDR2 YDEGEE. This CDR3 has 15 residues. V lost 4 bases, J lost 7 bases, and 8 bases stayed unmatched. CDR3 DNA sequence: TGTGCCAGCAGCCCCGAACTAGCGGGAAGGAATGAGCAGTTCTTC. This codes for CASSPELAGRNEQFF.

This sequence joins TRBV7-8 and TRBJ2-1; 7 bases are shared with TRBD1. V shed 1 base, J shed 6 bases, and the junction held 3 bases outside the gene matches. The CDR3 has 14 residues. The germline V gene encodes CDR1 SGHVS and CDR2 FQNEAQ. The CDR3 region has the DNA TGTGCCAGCAGCTTAGTTACAGGGGCCAATGAGCAGTTCTTC. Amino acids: CASSLVTGANEQFF.

CDR3 amino acids: CASTGLAANTGELFF. The CDR3 DNA reads as TGTGCCAGTACGGGTCTAGCGGCCAACACCGGGGAGCTGTTTTTT. The chain has TRBV19 and TRBJ2-2, with 7 bases aligning to TRBD2. V shed 7 bases, J shed 2 bases, and the junction held 7 bases outside the gene matches. Germline V lookup: CDR1 LNHDA, CDR2 SQIVND (reference sequence). The CDR3 consists of 15 residues.

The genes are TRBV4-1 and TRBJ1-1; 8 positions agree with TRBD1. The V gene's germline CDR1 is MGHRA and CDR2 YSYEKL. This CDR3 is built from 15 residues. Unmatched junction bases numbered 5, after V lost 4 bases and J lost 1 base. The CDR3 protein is CASSLFGQGNTEAFF. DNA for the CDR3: TGCGCCAGCAGCCTCTTCGGACAGGGGAACACTGAAGCTTTCTTT.

The CDR3 region has the DNA TGTGCCAGCAGCAATTCCGGGACAGCGGAGCAGTTCTTC. It encodes CASSNSGTAEQFF. The chain uses TRBV21-1 and TRBJ2-1; the table's D call, TRBD1, has no DNA check behind it. TRBV21-1 is a recognized pseudogene. CDR3 length: 13 residues.

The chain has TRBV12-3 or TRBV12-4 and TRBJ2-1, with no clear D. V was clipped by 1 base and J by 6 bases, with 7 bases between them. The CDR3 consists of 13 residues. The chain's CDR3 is CASSLGAGNEQFF. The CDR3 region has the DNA TGTGCCAGCAGTTTAGGGGCCGGCAATGAGCAGTTCTTC.

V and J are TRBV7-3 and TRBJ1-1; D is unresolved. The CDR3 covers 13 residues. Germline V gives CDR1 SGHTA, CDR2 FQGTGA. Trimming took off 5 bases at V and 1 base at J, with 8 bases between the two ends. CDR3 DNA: TGTGCCAGCAGCGCCGCCCCGAACACTGAAGCTTTCTTT. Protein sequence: CASSAAPNTEAFF.

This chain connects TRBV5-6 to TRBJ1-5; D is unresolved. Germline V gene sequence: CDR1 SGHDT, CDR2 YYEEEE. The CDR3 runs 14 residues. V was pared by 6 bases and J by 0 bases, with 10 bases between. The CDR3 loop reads CASTYRGSNQPQHF. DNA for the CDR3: TGTGCCAGCACCTACCGGGGTAGCAATCAGCCCCAGCATTTT.